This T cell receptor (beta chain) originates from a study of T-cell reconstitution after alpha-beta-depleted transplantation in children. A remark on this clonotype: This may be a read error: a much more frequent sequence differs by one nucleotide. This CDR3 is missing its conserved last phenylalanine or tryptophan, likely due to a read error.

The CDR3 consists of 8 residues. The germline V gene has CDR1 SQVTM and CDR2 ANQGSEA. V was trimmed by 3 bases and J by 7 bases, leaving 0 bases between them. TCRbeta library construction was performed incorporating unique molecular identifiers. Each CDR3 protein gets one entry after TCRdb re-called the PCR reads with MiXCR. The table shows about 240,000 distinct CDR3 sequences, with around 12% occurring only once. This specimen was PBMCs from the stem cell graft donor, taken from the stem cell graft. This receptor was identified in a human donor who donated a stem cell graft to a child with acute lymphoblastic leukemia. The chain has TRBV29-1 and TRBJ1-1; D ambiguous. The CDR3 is CSVDEAFL. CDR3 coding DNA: TGCAGCGTTGATGAAGCTTTCCTT.